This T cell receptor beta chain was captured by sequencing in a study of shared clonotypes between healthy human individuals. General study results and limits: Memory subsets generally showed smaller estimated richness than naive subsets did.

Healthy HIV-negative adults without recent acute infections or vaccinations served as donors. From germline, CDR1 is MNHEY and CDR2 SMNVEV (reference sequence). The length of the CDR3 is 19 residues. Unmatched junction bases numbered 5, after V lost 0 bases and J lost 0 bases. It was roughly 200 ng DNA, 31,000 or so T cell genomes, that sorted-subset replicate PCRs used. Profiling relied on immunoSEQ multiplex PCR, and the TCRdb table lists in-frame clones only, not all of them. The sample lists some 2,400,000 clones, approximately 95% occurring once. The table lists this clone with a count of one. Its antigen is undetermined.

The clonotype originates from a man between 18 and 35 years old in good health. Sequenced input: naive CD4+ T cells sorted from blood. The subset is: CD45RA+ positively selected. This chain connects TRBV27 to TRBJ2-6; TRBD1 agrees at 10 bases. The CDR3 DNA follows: TGTGCCAGCAGTTTATCGCGACAGGGGGCAAGCTCTGGGGCCAACGTCCTGACTTTC. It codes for CASSLSRQGASSGANVLTF. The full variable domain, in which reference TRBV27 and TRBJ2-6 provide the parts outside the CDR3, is EAQVTQNPRYLITVTGKKLTVTCSQNMNHEYMSWYRQDPGLGLRQIYYSMNVEVTDKGDVPEGYKVSRKEKRNFPLILESPSPNQTSLYFCASSLSRQGASSGANVLTFGAGSRLTVL.